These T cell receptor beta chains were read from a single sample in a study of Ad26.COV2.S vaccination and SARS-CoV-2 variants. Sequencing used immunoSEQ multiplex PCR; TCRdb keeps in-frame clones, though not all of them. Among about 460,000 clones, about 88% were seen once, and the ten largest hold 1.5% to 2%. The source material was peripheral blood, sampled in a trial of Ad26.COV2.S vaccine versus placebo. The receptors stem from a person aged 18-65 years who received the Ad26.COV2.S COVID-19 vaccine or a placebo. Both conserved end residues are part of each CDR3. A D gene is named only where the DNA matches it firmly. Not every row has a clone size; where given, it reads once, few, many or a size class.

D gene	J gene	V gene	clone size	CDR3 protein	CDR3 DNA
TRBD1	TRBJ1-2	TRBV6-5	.	CASSYQGQGAYGYTF	TGTGCCAGCAGTTATCAAGGACAGGGGGCGTATGGCTACACCTTC
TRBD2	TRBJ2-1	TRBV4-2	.	CASSQAVLAGGPGEQFF	TGTGCCAGCAGCCAAGCAGTACTAGCGGGGGGGCCCGGTGAGCAGTTCTTC
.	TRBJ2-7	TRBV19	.	CASSIYGQDEQYF	TGTGCCAGTAGTATATACGGACAAGACGAGCAGTACTTC
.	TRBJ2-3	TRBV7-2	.	CASSLVGPDTQYF	TGTGCCAGCAGCTTAGTAGGACCAGATACGCAGTATTTT
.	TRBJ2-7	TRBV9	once	CASTKDIAASYEQYF	TGTGCCAGCACCAAGGATATCGCAGCTAGCTACGAGCAGTACTTC
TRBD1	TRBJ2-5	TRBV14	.	CASSRTQGGVGTQYF	TGTGCCAGCAGCCGAACACAGGGGGGCGTTGGGACCCAGTACTTC
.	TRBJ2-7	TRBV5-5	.	CASSSQTGSYEQYF	TGTGCCAGCAGCTCCCAGACAGGATCCTACGAGCAGTACTTC
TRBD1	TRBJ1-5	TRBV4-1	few	CASSQDTGDSNQPQHF	TGCGCCAGCAGCCAAGATACAGGGGATAGCAATCAGCCCCAGCATTTT
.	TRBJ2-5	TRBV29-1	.	CSVDRSKETQYF	TGCAGCGTTGATCGATCAAAAGAGACCCAGTACTTC
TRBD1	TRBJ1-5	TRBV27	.	CASSFRGPAYSNQPQHF	TGTGCCAGCAGTTTTAGGGGGCCCGCGTATAGCAATCAGCCCCAGCATTTT